This T cell receptor beta chain came from a study of T cell responses to AZD1222 COVID-19 vaccine. The study, taken as a whole, reports: Rises in breadth and depth of Spike-specific TCRs came after two AZD1222 doses.

On this clone: Antigen: not known.

J lost 7 bases, V lost 2 bases, and 6 bases had no gene match. The V gene's germline CDR1 is SGHAT and CDR2 FQDESV (reference sequence). The CDR3 has 14 residues. TCRdb's copy holds only in-frame clones and misses some; the assay was immunoSEQ multiplex PCR. This sample has about 84,000 clones, with about 90% found just once. The sample here was peripheral blood, taken 28 days after the second AZD1222 dose. This chain uses TRBV11-1 with TRBJ2-7; 9 bases are a match to TRBD1. The origin of this receptor is an adult who received the AZD1222 COVID-19 vaccine. The CDR3 here is CASSLPDRGSEQYF. CDR3 DNA: TGTGCCAGCAGCTTACCCGACAGGGGGAGTGAGCAGTACTTC.